This TCR beta chain is drawn from a study of graft-versus-host responses after intestinal transplantation. Study details: Grafts that recipients had were multivisceral, liver-intestinal, or isolated intestinal transplants. Among the recipients, all got anti-thymocyte globulin induction and then tacrolimus and steroids for around 3 years.

As concerns this clone: Its cognate antigen is unknown.

The data were produced by immunoSEQ multiplex PCR, yet TCRdb's version contains in-frame clones alone and is incomplete. This sample has more than 12,000 clones; approximately 70% occur once, and the top ten carry roughly a quarter. This CDR3 contains 14 residues. The germline CDR1 and CDR2 sequences are GTSNPN and SVGIG (reference sequence). The V end was cut by 3 bases, the J end by 0 bases, with 9 bases between. Findings and caveats of the study: Allografts of one patient group, those with graft-donor T cell macrochimerism, had high graft-versus-host to host-versus-graft clonal ratios. Researchers found peak circulating GvH clone levels linked to early post-transplant HvG declines.

Intraepithelial and lamina propria lymphocytes were isolated from graft specimens. The TCR comes from a human patient who received an intestinal transplant, so some T cells may come from the graft donor. The gene calls are TRBV30 and TRBJ2-1; D is unresolved. Sample: ileum tissue, taken around 700 days after intestinal transplantation. The DNA for the CDR3 is TGTGCCTGGAGAGGCGGCAGCTCCTACAATGAGCAGTTCTTC. It translates to CAWRGGSSYNEQFF.